These T cell receptor beta chains were read from a single sample in a study of blood T cells in healthy people across ages. From the 5' RACE reads, TCRdb called clonotypes with MiXCR, one entry per CDR3 protein. This sample has over a million distinct CDR3 sequences, with approximately 43% found just once. The sequenced sample consisted of blood. These receptors all come from a woman between 18 and 29 years old in good health. The CDR3 runs from the conserved cysteine through the conserved F or W. The D gene is left open where the match is weak. Not every row has a clone size; where given, it reads once, few, many or a size class.

cdr3_aa cdr3_nt j_call clone_size d_call v_call
CASSLVTGLTEAFF TGTGCCAGCAGTTTGGTGACAGGGCTCACTGAAGCTTTCTTT TRBJ1-1 few TRBD1 TRBV12-3/TRBV12-4
CASSSDSLGTYEQYF TGTGCCAGCAGCTCAGACAGCTTAGGGACCTACGAGCAGTACTTC TRBJ2-7 . . TRBV7-2
CASSLSAGGPGYTF TGTGCCAGCAGTTTATCAGCAGGGGGCCCTGGCTACACCTTC TRBJ1-2 once TRBD1 TRBV27
CSVVTGTAYEQYF TGCAGCGTTGTGACCGGGACAGCATACGAGCAGTACTTC TRBJ2-7 few TRBD1 TRBV29-1
CASSLLPTGTAEDGYTF TGTGCCAGCAGTCTCTTGCCTACCGGGACAGCCGAAGATGGCTACACCTTC TRBJ1-2 . TRBD1 TRBV28
CASTSKDGRLGSTEAFF TGCGCCAGTACCTCCAAGGACGGACGCCTGGGGAGCACTGAAGCTTTCTTT TRBJ1-1 few . TRBV4-1
CASSLWAGQETQYF TGTGCCAGCAGCTTGTGGGCAGGCCAAGAGACCCAGTACTTC TRBJ2-5 . . TRBV7-3
CAWSDGDGYTF TGTGCCTGGAGTGACGGGGACGGCTACACCTTC TRBJ1-2 few . TRBV30
CASSLGVLADYEQYF TGTGCCAGCAGCTTAGGAGTTCTAGCGGACTACGAGCAGTACTTC TRBJ2-7 . TRBD2 TRBV7-3
CASTGLSQETQYF TGTGCCAGCACGGGGCTATCCCAAGAGACCCAGTACTTC TRBJ2-5 . . TRBV6-5
CASSPRTQGPNEKLFF TGTGCCAGCTCACCAAGGACACAGGGACCTAATGAAAAACTGTTTTTT TRBJ1-4 few . TRBV18
CASTYFGGPGDEQFF TGTGCCAGCACTTACTTTGGGGGCCCGGGAGATGAGCAGTTCTTC TRBJ2-1 . . TRBV11-2
CASSSPSKLGETQYF TGTGCCAGCAGTTCCCCCTCAAAATTAGGAGAGACCCAGTACTTC TRBJ2-5 . . TRBV28
CASSYLGGAGGRKQFF TGTGCCAGCAGTTACCTGGGCGGAGCGGGAGGACGTAAGCAGTTCTTC TRBJ2-1 . TRBD2 TRBV6-5
CASRLAGVMNEQFF TGTGCCAGCCGACTAGCGGGCGTTATGAATGAGCAGTTCTTC TRBJ2-1 . TRBD2 TRBV6-2/TRBV6-3
CASSQDGRSHGYTF TGTGCCAGCAGCCAAGACGGGCGGAGCCATGGCTACACCTTC TRBJ1-2 . . TRBV4-2
CASNHYPTGELFF TGTGCCAGTAACCACTACCCCACCGGGGAGCTGTTTTTT TRBJ2-2 . . TRBV19
CSARLGGLYNEQFF TGCAGTGCTAGGCTCGGGGGCCTATACAATGAGCAGTTCTTC TRBJ2-1 few . TRBV20-1
CSVAVGTGITYEQYF TGCAGCGTTGCCGTGGGGACAGGGATAACCTACGAGCAGTACTTC TRBJ2-7 few TRBD1 TRBV29-1
CSVPPGLANNEQFF TGCAGTGTCCCACCGGGACTAGCTAACAATGAGCAGTTCTTC TRBJ2-1 few TRBD2 TRBV20-1
CASSLSGLGITGYTF TGTGCCAGCAGTTTGTCAGGGTTGGGTATAACTGGCTACACCTTC TRBJ1-2 few . TRBV27
CASSSLGPPYNEQFF TGTGCCAGCAGCTCGCTGGGCCCCCCCTACAATGAGCAGTTCTTC TRBJ2-1 few . TRBV7-3
CASSDGSREADTQYF TGTGCCAGCAGTGACGGCTCGAGGGAGGCAGATACGCAGTATTTT TRBJ2-3 few . TRBV6-1
CASSNQGQPQHF TGTGCCAGCAGCAATCAGGGCCAGCCCCAGCATTTT TRBJ1-5 . . TRBV7-9
CASSRFSGEAFF TGTGCCAGCAGCCGGTTTTCGGGTGAAGCTTTCTTT TRBJ1-1 many . TRBV7-2
CASRDARGQETQYF TGCGCCAGCAGGGATGCCAGGGGACAAGAGACCCAGTACTTC TRBJ2-5 . . TRBV5-1
CASRQGHGVSPEAFF TGCGCCAGCAGGCAGGGACATGGGGTATCTCCTGAAGCTTTCTTT TRBJ1-1 . . TRBV5-1